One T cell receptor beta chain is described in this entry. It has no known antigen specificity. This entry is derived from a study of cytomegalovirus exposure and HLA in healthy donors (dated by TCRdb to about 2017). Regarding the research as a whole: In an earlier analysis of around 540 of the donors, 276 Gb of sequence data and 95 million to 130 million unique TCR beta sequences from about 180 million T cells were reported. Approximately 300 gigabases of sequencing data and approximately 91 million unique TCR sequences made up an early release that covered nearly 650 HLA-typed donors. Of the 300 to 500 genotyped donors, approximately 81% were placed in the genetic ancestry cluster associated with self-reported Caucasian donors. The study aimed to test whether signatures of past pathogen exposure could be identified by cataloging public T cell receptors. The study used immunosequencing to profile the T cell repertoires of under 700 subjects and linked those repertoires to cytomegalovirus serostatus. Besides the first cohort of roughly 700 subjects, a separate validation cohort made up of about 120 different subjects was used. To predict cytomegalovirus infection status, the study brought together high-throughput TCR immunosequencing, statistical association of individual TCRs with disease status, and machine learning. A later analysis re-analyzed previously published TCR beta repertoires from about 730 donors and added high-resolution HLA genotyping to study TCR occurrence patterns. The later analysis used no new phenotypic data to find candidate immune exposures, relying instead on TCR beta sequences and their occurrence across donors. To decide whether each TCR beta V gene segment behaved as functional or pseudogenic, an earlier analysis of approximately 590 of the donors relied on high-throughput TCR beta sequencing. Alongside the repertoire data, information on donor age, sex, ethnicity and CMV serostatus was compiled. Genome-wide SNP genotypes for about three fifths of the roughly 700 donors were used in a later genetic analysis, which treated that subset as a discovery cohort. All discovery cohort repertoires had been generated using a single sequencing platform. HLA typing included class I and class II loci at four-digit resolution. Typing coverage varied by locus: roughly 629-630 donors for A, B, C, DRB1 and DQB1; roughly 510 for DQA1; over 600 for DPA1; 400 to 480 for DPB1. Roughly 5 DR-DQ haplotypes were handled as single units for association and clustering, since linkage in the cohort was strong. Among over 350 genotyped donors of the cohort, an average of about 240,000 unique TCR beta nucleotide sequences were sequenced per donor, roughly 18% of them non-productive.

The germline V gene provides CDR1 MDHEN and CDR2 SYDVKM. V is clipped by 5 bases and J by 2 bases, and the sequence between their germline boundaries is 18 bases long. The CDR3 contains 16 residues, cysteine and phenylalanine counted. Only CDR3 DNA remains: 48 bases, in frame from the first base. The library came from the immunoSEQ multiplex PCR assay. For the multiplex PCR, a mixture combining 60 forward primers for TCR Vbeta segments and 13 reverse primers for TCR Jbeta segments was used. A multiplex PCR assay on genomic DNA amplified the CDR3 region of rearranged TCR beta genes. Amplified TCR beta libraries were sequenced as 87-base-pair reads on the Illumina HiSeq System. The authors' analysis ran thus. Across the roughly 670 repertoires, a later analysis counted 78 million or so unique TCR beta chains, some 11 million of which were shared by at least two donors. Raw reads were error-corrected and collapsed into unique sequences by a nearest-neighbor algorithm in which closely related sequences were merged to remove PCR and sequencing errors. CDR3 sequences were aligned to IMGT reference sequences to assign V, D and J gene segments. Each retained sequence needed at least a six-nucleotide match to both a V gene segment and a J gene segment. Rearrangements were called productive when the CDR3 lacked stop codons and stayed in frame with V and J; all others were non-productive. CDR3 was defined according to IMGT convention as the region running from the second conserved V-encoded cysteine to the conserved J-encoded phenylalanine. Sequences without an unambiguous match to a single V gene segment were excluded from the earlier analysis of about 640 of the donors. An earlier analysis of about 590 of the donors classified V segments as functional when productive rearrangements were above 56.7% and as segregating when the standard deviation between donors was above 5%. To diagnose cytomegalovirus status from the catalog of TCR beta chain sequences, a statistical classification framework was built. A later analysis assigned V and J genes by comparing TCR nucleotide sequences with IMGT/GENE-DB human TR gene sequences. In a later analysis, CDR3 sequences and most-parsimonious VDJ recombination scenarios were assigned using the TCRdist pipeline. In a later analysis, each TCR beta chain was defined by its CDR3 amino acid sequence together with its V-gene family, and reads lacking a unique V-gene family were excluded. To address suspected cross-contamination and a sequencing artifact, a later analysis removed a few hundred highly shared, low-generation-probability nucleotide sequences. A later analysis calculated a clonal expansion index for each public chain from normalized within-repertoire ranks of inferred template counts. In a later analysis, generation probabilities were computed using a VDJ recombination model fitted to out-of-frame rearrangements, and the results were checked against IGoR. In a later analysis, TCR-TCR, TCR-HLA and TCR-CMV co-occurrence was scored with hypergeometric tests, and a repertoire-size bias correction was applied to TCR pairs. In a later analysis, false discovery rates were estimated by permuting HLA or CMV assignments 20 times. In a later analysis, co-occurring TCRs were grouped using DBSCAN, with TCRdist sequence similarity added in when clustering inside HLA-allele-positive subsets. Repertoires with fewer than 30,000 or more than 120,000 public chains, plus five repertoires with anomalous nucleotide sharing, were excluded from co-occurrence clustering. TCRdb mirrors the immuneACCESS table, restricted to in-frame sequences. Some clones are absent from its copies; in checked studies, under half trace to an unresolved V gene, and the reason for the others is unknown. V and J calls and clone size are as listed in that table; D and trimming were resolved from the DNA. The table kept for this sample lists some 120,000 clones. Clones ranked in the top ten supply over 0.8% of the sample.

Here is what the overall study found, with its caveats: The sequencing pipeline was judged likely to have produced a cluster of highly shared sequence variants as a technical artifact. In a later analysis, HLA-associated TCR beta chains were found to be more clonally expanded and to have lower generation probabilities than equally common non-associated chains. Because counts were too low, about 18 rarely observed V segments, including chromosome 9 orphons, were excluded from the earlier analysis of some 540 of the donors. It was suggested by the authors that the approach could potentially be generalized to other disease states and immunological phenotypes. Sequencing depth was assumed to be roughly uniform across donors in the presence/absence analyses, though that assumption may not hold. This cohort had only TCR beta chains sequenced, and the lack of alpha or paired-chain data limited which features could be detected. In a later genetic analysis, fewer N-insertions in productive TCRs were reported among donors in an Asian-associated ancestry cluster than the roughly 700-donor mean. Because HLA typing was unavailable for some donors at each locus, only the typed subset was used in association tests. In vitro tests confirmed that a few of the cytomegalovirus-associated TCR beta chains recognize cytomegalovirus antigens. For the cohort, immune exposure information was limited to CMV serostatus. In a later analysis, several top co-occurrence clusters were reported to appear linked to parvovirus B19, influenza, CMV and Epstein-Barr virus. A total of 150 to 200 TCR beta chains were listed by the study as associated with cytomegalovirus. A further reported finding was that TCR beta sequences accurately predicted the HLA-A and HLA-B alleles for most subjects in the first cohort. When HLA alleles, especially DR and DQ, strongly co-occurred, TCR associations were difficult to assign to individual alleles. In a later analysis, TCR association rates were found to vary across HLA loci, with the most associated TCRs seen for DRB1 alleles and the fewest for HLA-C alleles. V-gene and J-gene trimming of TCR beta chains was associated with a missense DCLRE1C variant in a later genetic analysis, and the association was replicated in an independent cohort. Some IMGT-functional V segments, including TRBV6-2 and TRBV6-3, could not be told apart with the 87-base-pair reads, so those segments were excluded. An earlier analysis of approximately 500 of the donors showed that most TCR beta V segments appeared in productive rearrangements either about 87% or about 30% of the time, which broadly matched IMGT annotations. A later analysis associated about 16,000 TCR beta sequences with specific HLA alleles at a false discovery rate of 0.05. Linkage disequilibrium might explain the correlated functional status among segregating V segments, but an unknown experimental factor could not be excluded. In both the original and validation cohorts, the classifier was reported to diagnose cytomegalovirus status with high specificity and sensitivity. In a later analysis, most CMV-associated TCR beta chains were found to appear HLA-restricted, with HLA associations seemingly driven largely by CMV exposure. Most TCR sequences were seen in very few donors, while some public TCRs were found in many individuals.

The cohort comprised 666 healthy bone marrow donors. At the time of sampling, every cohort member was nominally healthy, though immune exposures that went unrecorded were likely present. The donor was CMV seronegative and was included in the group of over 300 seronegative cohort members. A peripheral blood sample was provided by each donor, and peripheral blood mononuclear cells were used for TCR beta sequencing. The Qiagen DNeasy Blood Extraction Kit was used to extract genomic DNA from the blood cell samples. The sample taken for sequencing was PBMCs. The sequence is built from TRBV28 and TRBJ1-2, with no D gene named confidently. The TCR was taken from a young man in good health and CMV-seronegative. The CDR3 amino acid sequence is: CASSGGRAVGNYGYTF. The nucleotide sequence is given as TGTGCCAGCAGTGGTGGGCGGGCGGTGGGGAACTATGGCTACACCTTC.